This passage covers 29 T cell receptor beta chains from one sample sequenced in a study of CD8 T cells in ankylosing spondylitis. MiXCR, run by TCRdb on the 5' RACE reads, gives a single entry per CDR3 protein. The table lists almost 250,000 distinct CDR3 sequences, 32% of them singletons. Sequenced material: blood, either unsorted or a sorted T cell fraction (not recorded which). The receptor source for this set is a male donor with ankylosing spondylitis or in good health (not recorded which).

The chain uses TRBV6-5 and TRBJ1-3; D is uncertain. This CDR3 has 14 amino acids. V was pared by 0 bases and J by 0 bases, with 3 bases between. Germline V gene sequence: CDR1 MNHEY, CDR2 SVGAGI. CDR3 in amino acids: CASSYSISGNTIYF. CDR3 DNA sequence: TGTGCCAGCAGTTACTCTATCTCTGGAAACACCATATATTTT.

The V call is TRBV4-2, the J call TRBJ2-7, with unresolved D. CDR3 length equals 14 residues. Germline V CDR1 and CDR2: LGHNA, YNFKEQ. V dropped 1 base and J dropped 2 bases, with 9 bases sitting between them. CDR3 region: CASSQGTGPYEQYF. The CDR3 coding sequence is TGTGCCAGCAGCCAAGGAACGGGCCCCTACGAGCAGTACTTC.

The chain has TRBV4-1 and TRBJ2-7, with 8 bases that match TRBD1. This CDR3 has 17 residues. The trim removed 1 base at V and 3 bases at J, leaving 11 bases unmatched. Germline-derived CDR1 and CDR2 are MGHRA and YSYEKL. In DNA form, the CDR3 reads TGCGCCAGCAGCCAAGTAGTCGGACAGGGCCTCAACTACGAGCAGTACTTC. Amino acid sequence: CASSQVVGQGLNYEQYF.

The sample holds a few counts of this clonotype. This rearrangement joins TRBV5-1 to TRBJ2-1; a possible D gene is TRBD1 (6 bases). V shed 0 bases and J shed 4 bases, with 23 bases lying between them. This CDR3 is 19 amino acids long. Germline V CDR1 and CDR2: SGHRS, YFSETQ. In DNA form, the CDR3 reads TGCGCCAGCAGCTTGGCTTCTATGGTGGACAGCGTAGTTTACAATGAGCAGTTCTTC. The encoded protein is CASSLASMVDSVVYNEQFF.

This clonotype was picked up a small number of times. J is TRBJ1-1 and V is TRBV4-1, with 8 bases identical to TRBD1. Germline CDR1 and CDR2: MGHRA and YSYEKL. The CDR3 runs to 14 residues. Trimming cost V 1 base and J 3 bases; bases outside gene matches: 1. CDR3 sequence (DNA): TGCGCCAGCAGCCAAGTACAGGGGGACACTGAAGCTTTCTTT. It specifies CASSQVQGDTEAFF.

This chain links TRBV7-2 with TRBJ2-2, with no clear D. The germline gives CDR1 SGHTA, CDR2 FQGNSA. V gave up 0 bases and J gave up 2 bases, with 7 bases separating them. CDR3 length: 15 residues. CDR3 nucleotide sequence: TGTGCCAGCAGCTTAGCGGCCGCCAACACCGGGGAGCTGTTTTTT. Its translation is CASSLAAANTGELFF.

The rearrangement links TRBV29-1 to TRBJ2-5, with D possibly called TRBD1 or TRBD2 (6 bases each). The germline V gene encodes CDR1 SQVTM and CDR2 ANQGSEA. The V end lost 6 bases, the J end lost 3 bases, and 11 bases lay between the germline ends. The CDR3 is 12 residues long. In nucleotides, the CDR3 is TGCAGCGTCGGGGGCGGCAAAGAGACCCAGTACTTC. Encoded protein: CSVGGGKETQYF.

In its sample, this clonotype was seen a few times. V gene TRBV29-1 combines with J gene TRBJ2-7, with 7 bases aligning to TRBD1. Germline trimming cut 6 bases from V and 0 bases from J; bases unmatched to any gene: 5. CDR3 length equals 13 residues. Germline V gene lookup returns CDR1 SQVTM and CDR2 ANQGSEA. CDR3 coding DNA: TGCAGCGTCGGGGACAGCGCCTCCTACGAGCAGTACTTC. Residues: CSVGDSASYEQYF.

The V and J genes are TRBV29-1 and TRBJ1-3, with 8 bases fitting TRBD1. CDR1 SQVTM and CDR2 ANQGSEA come from the germline V gene. This CDR3 is 14 amino acids long. V was clipped by 3 bases and J by 2 bases; unmatched bases: 3. The chain's CDR3 is CSVDTQGAGNTIYF. The CDR3 region has the DNA TGCAGCGTTGACACACAGGGGGCTGGAAACACCATATATTTT. Supplemented by reference TRBV29-1 and TRBJ1-3, the full variable domain reads SAVISQKPSRDICQRGTSLTIQCQVDSQVTMMFWYRQQPGQSLTLIATANQGSEATYESGFVIDKFPISRPNLTFSTLTVSNMSPEDSSIYLCSVDTQGAGNTIYFGEGSWLTVV.

This clonotype was observed many times. The rearrangement uses TRBV7-3 and TRBJ2-1; D not certain. V lost 5 bases to trimming and J lost 2 bases, with 10 bases between them. Germline values: CDR1 SGHTA, CDR2 FQGTGA. The CDR3 has 14 amino acids. CDR3 DNA sequence: TGTGCCAGCAGCCTCACCGGAACCTACAATGAGCAGTTCTTC. Protein sequence: CASSLTGTYNEQFF.

This clonotype was found a few times. V and J are TRBV29-1 and TRBJ2-5; the D is unclear. The germline V gene has CDR1 SQVTM and CDR2 ANQGSEA. The CDR3 is 12 amino acids. The V end lost 1 base, the J end lost 5 bases, and 8 bases lay between the germline ends. In DNA, the CDR3 is TGCAGCGTTGAAGGGGATGTGGAGACCCAGTACTTC. This codes for CSVEGDVETQYF.

This clonotype appeared a few times. This sequence joins TRBV29-1 and TRBJ2-1; no reliable D call. This CDR3 has 11 amino acids. Germline V gene lookup returns CDR1 SQVTM and CDR2 ANQGSEA. The V and J ends lost 7 bases and 10 bases respectively, with 14 bases between them. The CDR3 nucleotides read TGCAGCGCAAACCCAGGTGCAGAGCAGTTCTTC. It is translated as CSANPGAEQFF.

The V and J genes are TRBV5-5 and TRBJ1-1; TRBD1 might be the D (5 bases). Germline lookup yields CDR1 SGHKS and CDR2 YYEKEE (reference sequence). This CDR3 spans 17 amino acids. Deletions cut 0 bases from V and 1 base from J, with 16 bases between. The CDR3 is CASSLVVRVSGNTEAFF. The CDR3 DNA sequence: TGTGCCAGCAGCTTGGTGGTCAGGGTATCGGGGAACACTGAAGCTTTCTTT.

The chain links TRBV20-1 to TRBJ2-1, with 9 nucleotides matching TRBD1. CDR3 length equals 14 residues. The J segment lost 4 bases and the V segment lost 0 bases, leaving 1 base of the junction unmatched. CDR1 is DFQATT and CDR2 is SNEGSKA in the germline V gene (reference sequence). Here the CDR3 DNA reads TGCAGTGCTAGAGACGGGACAGGGTACAATGAGCAGTTCTTC. Residues: CSARDGTGYNEQFF.

The rearrangement uses TRBV12-3 or TRBV12-4 and TRBJ2-2, with 12 bases fitting TRBD2. After removal of 5 bases from V and 7 bases from J, the junction contained 8 bases not matched to a gene. This CDR3 spans 16 amino acids. CDR3 residues: CASSHRTSGDIGELFF. The CDR3 nucleotides read TGTGCCAGCAGTCACCGGACTAGCGGGGACATCGGGGAGCTGTTTTTT.

This clonotype was found many times. The gene calls are TRBV20-1 and TRBJ2-1; 13 bases are a match to TRBD2. From germline, CDR1 is DFQATT and CDR2 SNEGSKA (reference sequence). Unmatched junction bases numbered 8, after V lost 6 bases and J lost 6 bases. This CDR3 is built from 15 residues. As DNA, the CDR3 is TGCAGTGCCCCCATACTAGCGGGGGGGTCCAATGAGCAGTTCTTC. It encodes CSAPILAGGSNEQFF.

The chain employs TRBV12-3 or TRBV12-4 and TRBJ2-7, with a possible D match to TRBD2 (5 bases). The CDR3 loop spans 14 amino acids. V was cut by 6 bases and J by 3 bases, with 15 bases left in between. CDR3 protein: CASRSALAGYEQYF. The CDR3 bases are TGTGCCAGCAGGTCCGCCCTCGCGGGCTACGAGCAGTACTTC.

The CDR3 is CSASEGGGPKTSSYEQYF. CDR3 sequence (DNA): TGCAGTGCTAGCGAGGGTGGGGGTCCGAAAACTTCATCCTACGAGCAGTACTTC. The J gene is TRBJ2-7, the V gene TRBV20-1; tentatively, D is TRBD1 or TRBD2 (5 bases each). Between the trimmed V and J ends, which lost 3 bases and 1 base, there was a span of 25 bases. The CDR3 has 18 amino acids. The germline gives CDR1 DFQATT, CDR2 SNEGSKA (reference sequence).

For this clonotype: A much larger clone lies a single base off, so this may be a read error. The J gene is TRBJ2-7, the V gene TRBV6-1; tentatively, D is TRBD1 (6 bases). V was pared by 6 bases and J by 0 bases, with 9 bases between. Per germline, CDR1 MNHNS and CDR2 SASEGT. This CDR3 is built from 13 residues. CDR3 sequence: CASRLDSSYEQYF. Written as DNA, the CDR3 is TGTGCCAGCAGGCTGGACAGCTCCTACGAGCAGTACTTC.

This clonotype was observed a handful of times. This chain uses TRBV12-3 or TRBV12-4 with TRBJ2-7; D perhaps matches TRBD1 (6 bases). The length of the CDR3 is 14 residues. The V end was cut by 5 bases, the J end by 0 bases, with 11 bases between. This CDR3 is CASSKMDSSYEQYF. As DNA, the CDR3 is TGTGCCAGCAGTAAAATGGACAGCTCCTACGAGCAGTACTTC.

The rearrangement links TRBV7-6 to TRBJ2-6; weak D call: TRBD2 (5 bases). Germline lookup yields CDR1 SGHVS and CDR2 FNYEAQ. V was clipped by 2 bases and J by 4 bases, with 12 bases between them. The CDR3 covers 16 residues. The CDR3 region is CASSLSRDPGANVLTF. For the CDR3, the DNA is TGTGCCAGCAGCTTATCCCGGGATCCCGGGGCCAACGTCCTGACTTTC. The full variable domain, with the rest looked up from reference TRBV7-6 and TRBJ2-6, is GAGVSQSPRYKVTKRGQDVALRCDPISGHVSLYWYRQALGQGPEFLTYFNYEAQQDKSGLPNDRFSAERPEGSISTLTIQRTEQRDSAMYRCASSLSRDPGANVLTFGAGSRLTVL.

V is TRBV20-1 and J is TRBJ2-5, with D possibly being TRBD1 (6 bases). The CDR3 runs to 14 residues. Germline-derived CDR1 and CDR2 are DFQATT and SNEGSKA (reference sequence). The germline V and J ends were trimmed by 2 bases and 3 bases, with 13 bases remaining between them. The DNA of the CDR3 is TGCAGTGCTAGATCTCGTTCAGGGGAAGAGACCCAGTACTTC. It is translated as CSARSRSGEETQYF.

This clonotype was observed a few times. The chain carries TRBV11-3 and TRBJ1-1; a possible D gene is TRBD1 (5 bases). The CDR3 contains 14 residues. Trimming pared 4 bases from V and 3 bases from J, leaving 12 bases between. Germline V gives CDR1 SGHNT, CDR2 YENEEA. The CDR3 sequence: CASSWQGADTEAFF. CDR3 nucleotide sequence: TGTGCCAGCAGCTGGCAAGGGGCGGACACTGAAGCTTTCTTT. The variable domain in full, completed from reference TRBV11-3 and TRBJ1-1, reads EAGVVQSPRYKIIEKKQPVAFWCNPISGHNTLYWYLQNLGQGPELLIRYENEEAVDDSQLPKDRFSAERLKGVDSTLKIQPAELGDSAVYLCASSWQGADTEAFFGQGTRLTVV.

This clonotype came up many times. The chain links TRBV29-1 to TRBJ2-2, with unresolved D. This CDR3 is 14 amino acids long. Trimming took 7 bases from V and 0 from J, leaving 12 bases between them. Germline CDR1 reads SQVTM; CDR2 reads ANQGSEA. The CDR3 is CSAVRGANTGELFF. CDR3 bases: TGCAGCGCGGTCCGAGGAGCGAACACCGGGGAGCTGTTTTTT.

This clonotype was counted a few times. This sequence joins TRBV11-2 and TRBJ2-3; 9 bases agree with TRBD2. The CDR3 spans 15 residues. Germline V gene sequence: CDR1 SGHAT, CDR2 FQNNGV. V lost 6 bases and J lost 0; bases outside the gene matches: 4. In DNA, the CDR3 is TGTGCCAGCAGACCGGGACTAGCCAGCACAGATACGCAGTATTTT. Residues: CASRPGLASTDTQYF.

This clonotype occurred a few times. V gene TRBV5-1 combines with J gene TRBJ1-2; D not certain. The CDR3 is made up of 14 amino acids. Germline-derived CDR1 and CDR2 are SGHRS and YFSETQ. With 1 base removed from V and 5 bases from J, the gap between germline ends came to 12 bases. CDR3 bases: TGCGCCAGCAGCTTGTCGTCAGAACTGTATGGCTACACCTTC. Protein: CASSLSSELYGYTF.

The rearrangement joins TRBV28 to TRBJ1-5; D call uncertain. Germline V gene sequence: CDR1 MDHEN, CDR2 SYDVKM. V dropped 2 bases and J dropped 4 bases, with 15 bases sitting between them. CDR3 size: 16 residues. This chain's CDR3 is CASSLGLSGENQPQHF. CDR3 nucleotide sequence: TGTGCCAGCAGTTTAGGCCTCTCCGGGGAGAATCAGCCCCAGCATTTT.

The genes are TRBV10-2 and TRBJ2-3, with 10 nucleotides matching TRBD2. V was clipped by 6 bases and J by 0 bases; unmatched bases: 6. CDR3 length: 16 amino acids. CDR1 WSHSY and CDR2 SAAADI come from the germline V gene. CDR3 loop: CASSLSGGASTDTQYF. In nucleotides, the CDR3 is TGCGCCAGCAGCTTAAGCGGGGGGGCTAGCACAGATACGCAGTATTTT.

The V and J genes are TRBV20-1 and TRBJ1-1, with D unclear. Trimming stripped 0 bases from V and 4 bases from J, with 15 bases between. CDR3 length: 15 residues. Germline lookup yields CDR1 DFQATT and CDR2 SNEGSKA (reference sequence). The CDR3, as DNA: TGCAGTGCTAGAGATGTGGAGGGATTGGGCACTGAAGCTTTCTTT. It yields the protein CSARDVEGLGTEAFF.